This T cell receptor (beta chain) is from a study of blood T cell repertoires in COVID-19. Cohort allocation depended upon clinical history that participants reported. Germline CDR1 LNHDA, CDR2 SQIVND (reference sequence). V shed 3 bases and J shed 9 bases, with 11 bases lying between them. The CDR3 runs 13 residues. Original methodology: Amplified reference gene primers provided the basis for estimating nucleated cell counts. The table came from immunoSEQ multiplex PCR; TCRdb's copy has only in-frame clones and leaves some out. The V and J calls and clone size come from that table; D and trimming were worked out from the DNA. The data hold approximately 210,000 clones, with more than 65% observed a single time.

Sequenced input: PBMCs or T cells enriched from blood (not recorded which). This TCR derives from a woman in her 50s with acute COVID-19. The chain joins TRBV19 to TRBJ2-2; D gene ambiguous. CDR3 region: CASSIQRSRELFF. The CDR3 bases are TGTGCCAGTAGTATCCAACGGAGTAGGGAGCTGTTTTTT. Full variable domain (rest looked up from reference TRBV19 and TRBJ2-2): DGGITQSPKYLFRKEGQNVTLSCEQNLNHDAMYWYRQDPGQGLRLIYYSQIVNDFQKGDIAEGYSVSREKKESFPLTVTSAQKNPTAFYLCASSIQRSRELFFGEGSRLTVL.